These 30 T cell receptor beta chains share one sample of origin, sequenced in a study of blood T cells in healthy people across ages. With a J-beta primer mix and a sample-barcoded 5' primer, a second PCR ran about 6 to 11 cycles. Via MiXCR, TCRdb re-called the 5' RACE reads, giving one row per CDR3 protein. The sample gives roughly 680,000 distinct CDR3 sequences, over 45% of which show up once; roughly 31% is in the top ten. Material: blood. These receptors all come from a woman aged 55 to 70 in good health.

The chain recombines TRBV7-2 with TRBJ2-3; TRBD1 matches 9 bases. Germline-derived CDR1 and CDR2 are SGHTA and FQGNSA. The CDR3 covers 16 residues. The V gene end was trimmed by 8 bases and the J gene end by 5 bases; junction bases not matched to a gene: 14. In DNA, the CDR3 is TGTGCCAGCGGACACAGGGGGCGACCCTGGAGAGATACGCAGTATTTT. Protein: CASGHRGRPWRDTQYF.

This chain connects TRBV6-1 to TRBJ1-1; D is possibly TRBD1 (5 bases). There are 16 residues in the CDR3. V lost 6 bases and J lost 0, with 17 bases in between. Germline V gene lookup returns CDR1 MNHNS and CDR2 SASEGT. The CDR3 DNA reads TGTGCCAGCAGCCGGACCGGGACCGCGATGAACACTGAAGCTTTCTTT. Translating gives CASSRTGTAMNTEAFF.

The table lists this clonotype with a few counts. The chain recombines TRBV10-3 with TRBJ2-5, with D possibly being TRBD2 (5 bases). The CDR3 runs to 13 residues. Deletions cut 11 bases from V and 5 bases from J, with 18 bases between. CDR1 and CDR2 (germline): ENHRY, SYGVKD. CDR3 bases: TGTGCCTCGCGCGGGCTAGTAGGCGAGACCCAGTACTTC. Amino acids: CASRGLVGETQYF.

This chain connects TRBV5-1 to TRBJ1-2, with D hard to call. In germline, CDR1 is SGHRS, CDR2 YFSETQ. Trimming removed 1 base at V and 2 bases at J, with 6 bases between. The CDR3 consists of 13 residues. The CDR3 reads CASSLNRNYGYTF. The CDR3 coding sequence is TGCGCCAGCAGCTTGAATAGAAACTATGGCTACACCTTC.

V gene TRBV25-1 combines with J gene TRBJ2-1; D possibly corresponds to TRBD2 (6 bases). V gave up 4 bases and J gave up 9 bases, with 13 bases separating them. The CDR3 sequence is 13 residues long. Germline V gene sequence: CDR1 MGHDK, CDR2 SYGVNS. CDR3 sequence: CASSGTGVTEQFF. The DNA for the CDR3 is TGTGCCAGCAGTGGCACGGGAGTTACTGAGCAGTTCTTC.

The chain couples TRBV27 to TRBJ2-3, with a weak D call TRBD1 (5 bases). V lost 6 bases, J lost 0 bases, and 7 bases lay in between. Germline V gene sequence: CDR1 MNHEY, CDR2 SMNVEV (reference sequence). The CDR3 covers 13 residues. The CDR3, as DNA: TGTGCCAGCAGCCGACAGAGCACAGATACGCAGTATTTT. It encodes CASSRQSTDTQYF.

The chain has TRBV20-1 and TRBJ2-7; the D gene is possibly TRBD2 (6 bases). Trimming cost V 2 bases and J 3 bases, with 20 bases left between them. The germline CDR1 and CDR2 sequences are DFQATT and SNEGSKA (reference sequence). The CDR3 spans 16 residues. CDR3 in DNA: TGCAGTGCTAGATCAGGGATGGAGACTAGACTCTACGAGCAGTACTTC. Translated: CSARSGMETRLYEQYF.

The V gene is TRBV5-1, the J gene TRBJ2-7; TRBD2 matches at 8 bases. CDR3 size: 14 residues. Per germline, CDR1 SGHRS and CDR2 YFSETQ. J was trimmed by 5 bases and V by 0 bases; bases with no gene match: 4. CDR3 sequence reads: CASSLVSGSHEQYF. The CDR3 coding sequence is TGCGCCAGCAGCTTGGTGAGCGGGAGCCACGAGCAGTACTTC.

The chain links TRBV7-6 to TRBJ2-5, with 10 bases identical to TRBD2. CDR1 and CDR2 (germline): SGHVS, FNYEAQ. The CDR3 totals 15 residues. The J segment lost 5 bases and the V segment lost 5 bases, leaving 8 bases of the junction unmatched. CDR3 sequence (DNA): TGTGCCAGCAGCCTCAGCGGGAGGGCCATGGAGACCCAGTACTTC. Amino acids: CASSLSGRAMETQYF.

In DNA form, the CDR3 reads TGTGCCAGCAGCTTGGACAGGGGGAAATACGACGAGCAGTACTTC. This gives the protein CASSLDRGKYDEQYF. The rearrangement joins TRBV5-6 to TRBJ2-7; 8 bases align to TRBD1. This CDR3 is built from 15 residues. Germline assignment: CDR1 SGHDT and CDR2 YYEEEE. V was clipped by 0 bases and J by 5 bases; unmatched bases: 7.

This chain connects TRBV20-1 to TRBJ1-2; 7 positions agree with TRBD1. This CDR3 spans 13 amino acids. The ends lost 8 bases at V and 4 bases at J; junction bases unmatched: 10. Germline V gene lookup returns CDR1 DFQATT and CDR2 SNEGSKA (reference sequence). CDR3 residues: CSCSPRGIYGYTF. Here the CDR3 DNA reads TGCAGTTGCTCCCCCAGGGGGATCTATGGCTACACCTTC.

The V gene is TRBV3-1, the J gene TRBJ2-3, with 8 bases identical to TRBD2. In germline, CDR1 is LGHDT, CDR2 YNNKEL (reference sequence). CDR3 size: 15 residues. The V gene end was trimmed by 2 bases and the J gene end by 3 bases; junction bases not matched to a gene: 4. CDR3 amino acids: CASSQPAGVTDTQYF. The CDR3 nucleotides are TGTGCCAGCAGCCAACCAGCGGGAGTTACAGATACGCAGTATTTT.

The chain couples TRBV29-1 to TRBJ2-7; the D is unclear. V was trimmed by 4 bases and J by 0 bases, leaving 7 bases between them. This CDR3 has 12 residues. Germline V gives CDR1 SQVTM, CDR2 ANQGSEA. In DNA form, the CDR3 reads TGCAGCGTTGCCCAAAGCTCCTACGAGCAGTACTTC. It encodes CSVAQSSYEQYF.

This clonotype came up a few times. The rearrangement uses TRBV20-1 and TRBJ2-7; D tentatively fits TRBD1 or TRBD2 (5 bases each). Germline CDR1 and CDR2: DFQATT and SNEGSKA (reference sequence). The CDR3 runs 14 residues. The V gene lost 7 bases and the J gene lost 2 bases, with 18 bases spanning the gap. CDR3: CSVSGGAGAYEQYF. For the CDR3, the DNA is TGCAGTGTAAGTGGGGGTGCTGGAGCCTACGAGCAGTACTTC.

With respect to this clonotype: Just one base apart from a much larger clone, this may be a read error. This sequence joins TRBV4-3 and TRBJ2-4; TRBD2 aligns across 10 bases. The CDR3 is 19 residues long. With V trimmed by 0 bases and J by 2 bases, 10 bases remained unmatched. Germline CDR1 reads LGHNA; CDR2 reads YSLEER. CDR3 protein: CASSQDPSPGLATKNIQYF. CDR3 nucleotide sequence: TGCGCCAGCAGCCAAGATCCATCTCCGGGACTAGCGACCAAAAACATTCAGTACTTC.

The chain has TRBV12-3 or TRBV12-4 and TRBJ2-5; the match to TRBD2 covers 10 bases. With 3 bases clipped from V and 1 base from J, the junction kept 5 bases outside the gene matches. This CDR3 spans 16 amino acids. The CDR3 DNA is TGTGCCAGCAGTTTCCCTAGCGGGAGCAGCCAAGAGACCCAGTACTTC. Its protein product is CASSFPSGSSQETQYF.

This clonotype has a handful of counts. The V call is TRBV20-1, the J call TRBJ2-7, with D tentatively TRBD2 (5 bases). The CDR3 is 13 residues long. Germline V gene data show CDR1 as DFQATT and CDR2 as SNEGSKA (reference sequence). V lost 3 bases to trimming and J lost 0 bases, with 9 bases between them. The DNA of the CDR3 is TGCAGTGCTAGCCCCGGGGACTCCTACGAGCAGTACTTC. Its translation is CSASPGDSYEQYF.

A single count supports this clonotype. The J gene is TRBJ1-1, the V gene TRBV7-9; possibly TRBD1 for D (6 bases). Trimming took 4 bases from V and 5 from J, leaving 8 bases between them. CDR1 and CDR2 (germline): SEHNR, FQNEAQ (reference sequence). The CDR3 is 12 residues long. The CDR3 coding sequence is TGTGCCAGCAGCTCCGACAGGACTGAAGCTTTCTTT. Residues: CASSSDRTEAFF.

This clonotype was recorded a few times. This rearrangement joins TRBV27 to TRBJ2-7; D unresolved. The CDR3 has 19 amino acids. V lost 8 bases and J lost 3, with 32 bases in between. Germline loops: CDR1 MNHEY, CDR2 SMNVEV (reference sequence). The CDR3 reads CASSSAVPGRISRFYEQYF. Here the CDR3 DNA reads TGTGCCAGCTCCTCCGCAGTCCCTGGAAGGATCTCCCGCTTCTACGAGCAGTACTTC.

The rearrangement links TRBV18 to TRBJ2-3; D call uncertain. With 3 bases removed from V and 2 bases from J, the gap between germline ends came to 9 bases. Per germline, CDR1 KGHSH and CDR2 LQKENI. CDR3 size: 14 residues. The chain's CDR3 is CASSPAQNTDTQYF. The CDR3 nucleotides are TGTGCCAGCTCACCGGCCCAGAACACAGATACGCAGTATTTT.

The chain couples TRBV7-2 to TRBJ2-7; TRBD2 aligns across 14 bases. V shed 7 bases and J 1 base; nucleotides not matched to a gene: 9. The CDR3 has 17 residues. The germline V gene has CDR1 SGHTA and CDR2 FQGNSA. CDR3 residues: CASIEAGTSGSSYEQYF. CDR3 DNA sequence: TGTGCCAGCATCGAGGCCGGGACTAGCGGGAGTTCCTACGAGCAGTACTTC.

The chain couples TRBV20-1 to TRBJ2-7; 7 bases match TRBD1. Germline V gene data show CDR1 as DFQATT and CDR2 as SNEGSKA (reference sequence). V was pared by 1 base and J by 0 bases, with 9 bases of the junction left unmatched. The CDR3 has 16 residues. The CDR3 sequence: CSARAFGQELSYEQYF. CDR3 DNA sequence: TGCAGTGCTAGAGCTTTCGGACAGGAACTCTCCTACGAGCAGTACTTC.

The rearrangement links TRBV20-1 to TRBJ2-1, with TRBD2 identical over 11 bases. V shed 4 bases, J shed 4 bases, and the junction held 12 bases outside the gene matches. CDR1 and CDR2 from the germline V gene are DFQATT and SNEGSKA (reference sequence). The CDR3 contains 17 residues. For the CDR3, the DNA is TGCAGTGCTACCTACGGGACTAGCGGAGAAAATTACAATGAGCAGTTCTTC. This codes for CSATYGTSGENYNEQFF.

To note about this clonotype: A much bigger clone sits one base away, suggesting this may be a read error. The V gene is TRBV5-6, the J gene TRBJ1-2; D remains unclear. The CDR3 consists of 12 residues. CDR1 is SGHDT and CDR2 is YYEEEE in the germline V gene. Written as DNA, the CDR3 is TGTGCCAGCAGCTTGGGGAAAGATGGCCACACCTTC. As protein: CASSLGKDGHTF.

This clonotype was seen more than once but under ten times. V gene TRBV20-1 combines with J gene TRBJ2-6, with 8 nucleotides matching TRBD1. With 6 bases clipped from V and 1 base from J, the junction kept 11 bases outside the gene matches. The CDR3 runs to 17 residues. In germline, CDR1 is DFQATT, CDR2 SNEGSKA (reference sequence). CDR3 coding DNA: TGCAGTGCCGCCTCCCCGGGACAGGCTTCTGGGGCCAACGTCCTGACTTTC. As protein: CSAASPGQASGANVLTF.

This clonotype was recorded a few times. The genes are TRBV11-2 and TRBJ2-5; 12 bases fit TRBD1. The assigned J gene may be wrong: the sequence end matches TRBJ2-7 better. This CDR3 spans 15 amino acids. Per the germline V gene, CDR1 is SGHAT and CDR2 is FQNNGV. CDR3 nucleotide sequence: TGTGCCAGCAGCTCGCCGGGACAGGGGGCTGTCGAGCAGTACTTC. Translation: CASSSPGQGAVEQYF.

V gene TRBV15 combines with J gene TRBJ2-1; possibly TRBD2 for D (5 bases). From germline, CDR1 is LNHNV and CDR2 YYDKDF (reference sequence). V was pared by 0 bases and J by 1 base, with 10 bases between. CDR3 length: 16 amino acids. CDR3 bases: TGTGCCACCAGCAGAGATAGAGGCGGGTCCTACAATGAGCAGTTCTTC. This translates into CATSRDRGGSYNEQFF.

The CDR3 DNA is TGTGCCAGCAGCTCCCCCCAATTAGCGTCCTACGAGCAGTACTTC. This gives the protein CASSSPQLASYEQYF. The genes are TRBV7-2 and TRBJ2-7; D possibly corresponds to TRBD2 (5 bases). The CDR3 length is 15 residues. The V gene lost 4 bases and the J gene lost 1 base, with 14 bases spanning the gap. Germline loops: CDR1 SGHTA, CDR2 FQGNSA.

This chain links TRBV7-2 with TRBJ1-2, with 9 nucleotides matching TRBD1. The CDR3 covers 14 residues. V was pared by 5 bases and J by 8 bases, with 9 bases of the junction left unmatched. The germline gives CDR1 SGHTA, CDR2 FQGNSA. The CDR3 sequence: CASSANRGQGGYTF. The CDR3, as DNA: TGTGCCAGCAGCGCAAACAGGGGGCAAGGCGGCTACACCTTC. The whole variable domain, remainder taken from reference TRBV7-2 and TRBJ1-2, is GAGVSQSPSNKVTEKGKDVELRCDPISGHTALYWYRQSLGQGLEFLIYFQGNSAPDKSGLPSDRFSAERTGGSVSTLTIQRTQQEDSAVYLCASSANRGQGGYTFGSGTRLTVV.

This rearrangement joins TRBV29-1 to TRBJ1-1, with D unclear. The CDR3 runs to 10 residues. Germline CDR1 and CDR2: SQVTM and ANQGSEA. Deletions cut 7 bases from V and 2 bases from J, with 5 bases between. The CDR3 region has the DNA TGCAGCGCAGCTAACACTGAAGCTTTCTTT. Its protein is CSAANTEAFF.